Presented here are 8 T cell receptor beta chains from one specimen sequenced in a study of glioma-infiltrating T cells after dendritic cell vaccination. Sequencing used immunoSEQ multiplex PCR; TCRdb keeps in-frame clones, though not all of them. The table has under 40,000 clones, approximately 90% seen once. This specimen was blood, taken before dendritic cell vaccination. The receptors originated from a human donor with glioblastoma.

The genes are TRBV30 and TRBJ2-2; 9 bases are shared with TRBD2. The V gene's germline CDR1 is GTSNPN and CDR2 SVGIG (reference sequence). The CDR3 covers 17 residues. V was pared by 3 bases and J by 5 bases, with 13 bases of the junction left unmatched. The CDR3 sequence: CAWSPIALAGRTGELFF. The CDR3 DNA follows: TGTGCCTGGAGCCCCATCGCCCTAGCGGGGAGGACCGGGGAGCTGTTTTTT.

The rearrangement joins TRBV15 to TRBJ1-2, with D unclear. This CDR3 is 15 amino acids long. CDR1 is LNHNV, CDR2 YYDKDF, per germline (reference sequence). V was pared by 6 bases and J by 1 base, with 15 bases between. CDR3 coding DNA: TGTGCCACCAGGGCGGGAAAGGAGATTAACTATGGCTACACCTTC. It yields the protein CATRAGKEINYGYTF.

The V gene is TRBV29-1, the J gene TRBJ1-2, with 7 bases lining up with TRBD1. The CDR3 consists of 12 residues. After removal of 6 bases from V and 9 bases from J, the junction contained 10 bases not matched to a gene. Germline CDR1 reads SQVTM; CDR2 reads ANQGSEA. The CDR3 loop reads CSVLSGQASYTF. CDR3 coding DNA: TGCAGCGTCCTTTCAGGACAGGCCAGCTACACCTTC.

This clone was counted a single time. The gene calls are TRBV7-8 and TRBJ2-1; 10 nucleotides match TRBD2. From germline, CDR1 is SGHVS and CDR2 FQNEAQ. With V trimmed by 5 bases and J by 7 bases, 11 bases remained unmatched. This CDR3 is built from 16 residues. CDR3 sequence reads: CASSPQGLASINEQFF. CDR3 nucleotides: TGTGCCAGCAGCCCACAGGGACTAGCGAGTATTAATGAGCAGTTCTTC.

The chain couples TRBV4-1 to TRBJ1-5; the match to TRBD1 covers 8 bases. Germline CDR1 and CDR2: MGHRA and YSYEKL. The CDR3 is 15 residues long. The V segment lost 4 bases and the J segment 4 bases; nucleotides outside the gene matches: 6. The CDR3 sequence is CASSPGQGLNQPQHF. As DNA, the CDR3 is TGCGCCAGCAGCCCCGGACAGGGCCTAAATCAGCCCCAGCATTTT.

The chain carries TRBV2 and TRBJ2-2, with a possible D match to TRBD1 (6 bases). The CDR3 has 15 amino acids. CDR1 is SNHLY and CDR2 is FYNNEI in the germline V gene. Trimming pared 7 bases from V and 0 bases from J, leaving 12 bases between. The CDR3 reads CASTQDSANTGELFF. In DNA, the CDR3 is TGTGCCAGCACCCAGGACAGCGCGAACACCGGGGAGCTGTTTTTT.

The chain joins TRBV18 to TRBJ2-7, with D possibly matching TRBD2 (5 bases). CDR3 length: 15 amino acids. Trimming removed 0 bases from V and 3 bases from J, with 12 bases in between. The germline V gene has CDR1 KGHSH and CDR2 LQKENI. The CDR3: CASSPPHSGSYEQYF. CDR3 in DNA: TGTGCCAGCTCACCACCCCACAGTGGGAGCTACGAGCAGTACTTC.

The CDR3 nucleotides read TGTGCCAGCAGCGCCCGAGCGTATGGCTACACCTTC. Amino acids: CASSARAYGYTF. The chain combines TRBV9 with TRBJ1-2; D uncertain. In germline, CDR1 is SGDLS, CDR2 YYNGEE. The V gene lost 3 bases and the J gene lost 5 bases, with 8 bases spanning the gap. The CDR3 sequence is 12 residues long.